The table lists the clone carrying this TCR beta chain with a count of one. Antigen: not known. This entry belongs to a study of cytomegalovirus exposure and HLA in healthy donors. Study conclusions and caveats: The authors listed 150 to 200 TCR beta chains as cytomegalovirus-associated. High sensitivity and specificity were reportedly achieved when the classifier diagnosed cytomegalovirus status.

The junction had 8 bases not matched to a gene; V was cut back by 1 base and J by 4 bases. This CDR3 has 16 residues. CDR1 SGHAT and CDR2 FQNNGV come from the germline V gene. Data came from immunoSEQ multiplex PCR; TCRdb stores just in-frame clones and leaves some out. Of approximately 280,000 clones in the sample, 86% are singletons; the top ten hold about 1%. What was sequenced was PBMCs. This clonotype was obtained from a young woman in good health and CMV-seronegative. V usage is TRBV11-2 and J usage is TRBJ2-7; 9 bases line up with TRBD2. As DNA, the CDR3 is TGTGCCAGCAGCTTAGTGACGGGGGCGGGAGGGTACGAGCAGTACTTC. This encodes CASSLVTGAGGYEQYF.